This T cell receptor (beta chain) came from a study of graft-versus-host responses after intestinal transplantation. As for this clone: Its antigen is still unknown.

Profiled with immunoSEQ multiplex PCR; TCRdb holds only in-frame clones, not every one. This sample has some 120,000 clones; around nine tenths occur once, and the top ten carry over 0.15%. CDR1 and CDR2 (germline): SQVTM, ANQGSEA. The CDR3 loop spans 12 amino acids. J gave up 5 bases and V 3 bases, and 4 bases lay outside the gene matches. Sequenced here: unstimulated CD4+ T cells sorted from spleen or lymph node cells, sampled before intestinal transplant. The chain carries TRBV29-1 and TRBJ2-7, with 7 bases lining up with TRBD1. This clonotype originated in a human donor who received an intestinal transplant. CDR3 amino acids: CSVEIQGDEQYF. The CDR3 DNA reads as TGCAGCGTTGAGATTCAGGGGGACGAGCAGTACTTC.